This TCR beta chain was recorded in a study of T cells after yellow fever vaccination. V trimming: 0 bases; J trimming: 5 bases; junction bases outside the gene matches: 7. Germline values: CDR1 SGDLS, CDR2 YYNGEE. The CDR3 is 15 residues long. Study-level results: Overall, a small share of clonotypes was seen in both CD4 and CD8 compartments. The bulk population could contribute abundant contaminating clonotypes to FACS-sorted repertoires.

TCR cDNA, made by 5'RACE template switching, carried an added universal primer site and UMIs. TCRdb re-analysed the 5' RACE reads in MiXCR, keeping a single row per CDR3 protein. The sample records 200,000 to 250,000 distinct CDR3 sequences, less than 9% being singletons. Regarding this clonotype: As yet, its antigen is unknown.

This specimen consisted of CD4+ T cells sorted from PBMCs, obtained 15 days after the yellow fever booster vaccination. The TCR sequence derives from a man aged 25 to 45 who received the YFV17D yellow fever vaccine. The rearrangement uses TRBV9 and TRBJ2-5; 7 nucleotides line up with TRBD1. CDR3 nucleotides: TGTGCCAGCAGCGTAGGAGGGGGCCAGGGGGAGACCCAGTACTTC. Its protein product is CASSVGGGQGETQYF.